This is a list of T cell receptor beta chains from one sample in a study of blood T cell repertoires in COVID-19. Clones were sequenced by immunoSEQ multiplex PCR, and TCRdb holds only the in-frame ones, with some missing. The sample holds 140,000 or so clones, roughly nine tenths seen once. Source material: peripheral blood. These receptors were obtained from a human donor with COVID-19, enrolled during active disease. The donor label of this sample is uncertain. Each CDR3 is given with its conserved first and last residue. A D gene is named only where the DNA matches it firmly. The size of a clone is reported for some rows only, either as once, few or many, or as a class for expanded clones.

clone_size	v_call	j_call	d_call	cdr3_aa	cdr3_nt
NA	TRBV4-2	TRBJ2-4	NA	CASSQVGETLAKNIQYF	TGTGCCAGCAGCCAAGTAGGTGAGACTCTAGCCAAAAACATTCAGTACTTC
NA	TRBV7-9	TRBJ2-7	NA	CASSLGAAGMTDEQYF	TGTGCCAGCAGCTTAGGGGCGGCAGGGATGACCGACGAGCAGTACTTC
NA	TRBV24-1	TRBJ2-7	NA	CATSDRRQASYEQYF	TGTGCCACCAGTGACCGTCGACAGGCTTCCTACGAGCAGTACTTC
NA	TRBV5-1	TRBJ1-4	NA	CASSLGQTNEKLFF	TGCGCCAGCAGCTTGGGACAAACTAATGAAAAACTGTTTTTT
NA	TRBV2	TRBJ1-6	NA	CASSRDSPLHF	TGTGCCAGCAGTCGGGATTCACCCCTCCACTTT
NA	TRBV5-4	TRBJ1-1	NA	CASSLLQVGVTEAFF	TGTGCCAGCAGCTTGCTTCAAGTAGGAGTCACTGAAGCTTTCTTT
NA	TRBV2	TRBJ2-2	TRBD1	CASRTGGYTGELFF	TGTGCCAGCAGGACAGGGGGCTACACCGGGGAGCTGTTTTTT
NA	TRBV19	TRBJ2-7	TRBD1	CASSIEGRGRHEQYF	TGTGCCAGTAGTATAGAAGGCAGGGGGCGGCACGAGCAGTACTTC
NA	TRBV7-9	TRBJ2-2	TRBD1	CASSFPGTGNTGELFF	TGTGCCAGCAGCTTCCCCGGGACAGGGAACACCGGGGAGCTGTTTTTT
NA	TRBV28	TRBJ2-3	TRBD1	CASSTPQGSDTQYF	TGTGCCAGCAGTACCCCACAGGGGAGCGATACGCAGTATTTT
NA	TRBV9	TRBJ2-3	TRBD1	CASSSVWTGGVADTQYF	TGTGCCAGCAGCTCCGTTTGGACAGGGGGCGTAGCAGATACGCAGTATTTT
NA	TRBV7-6	TRBJ1-4	NA	CASSLRRLEGRGEKLFF	TGTGCCAGCAGCTTACGAAGGTTGGAGGGCCGTGGGGAAAAACTGTTTTTT
NA	TRBV28	TRBJ1-1	TRBD1	CASSSTGGKETEAFF	TGTGCCAGCAGCTCCACAGGGGGCAAGGAAACTGAAGCTTTCTTT
NA	TRBV6-5	TRBJ2-5	NA	CATSSTGQETQYF	TGTGCCACCTCTTCCACGGGGCAAGAGACCCAGTACTTC
NA	TRBV7-3	TRBJ2-1	TRBD2	CASSTGLAGPDEQFF	TGTGCCAGCAGCACGGGACTAGCGGGCCCCGATGAGCAGTTCTTC
NA	TRBV3-1/TRBV3-2	TRBJ2-1	TRBD2	CASSLAGGGNEQFF	TGTGCCAGCAGTTTAGCGGGAGGGGGCAATGAGCAGTTCTTC
NA	TRBV2	TRBJ1-4	NA	CASTTTGSEKLFF	TGTGCCAGTACAACTACAGGGAGCGAAAAACTGTTTTTT
once	TRBV4-2	TRBJ1-6	NA	CASSPLQAQGTPPLHF	TGTGCCAGCAGCCCTCTGCAAGCGCAGGGGACGCCACCCCTCCACTTT
NA	TRBV7-3	TRBJ2-1	TRBD2	CASSLTGTSVGNEQFF	TGTGCCAGCAGCTTAACGGGGACTAGCGTAGGCAATGAGCAGTTCTTC
NA	TRBV24-1	TRBJ1-4	NA	CATSDGGAAEKLFF	TGTGCCACCAGTGATGGAGGTGCCGCTGAAAAACTGTTTTTT
NA	TRBV11-2	TRBJ2-7	NA	CASSLTRLQSHEQYF	TGTGCCAGCAGCTTAACCAGGCTTCAAAGCCACGAGCAGTACTTC
NA	TRBV5-1	TRBJ2-7	NA	CASSLGAGRDEQYF	TGCGCCAGCAGCTTGGGGGCAGGCCGCGACGAGCAGTACTTC
NA	TRBV20-1	TRBJ2-5	NA	CSASHQETQYF	TGCAGTGCTAGCCATCAAGAGACCCAGTACTTC
NA	TRBV18	TRBJ1-5	TRBD1	CASSLGTGNQPQHF	TGTGCCAGCTCACTAGGGACAGGTAATCAGCCCCAGCATTTT
NA	TRBV6-1	TRBJ1-3	NA	CASSEARQVRSGNTIYF	TGTGCCAGCAGTGAAGCGAGACAGGTCCGCTCTGGAAACACCATATATTTT
NA	TRBV7-3	TRBJ1-1	NA	CASSLSAGNTEAFF	TGTGCCAGCAGCTTATCGGCAGGGAACACTGAAGCTTTCTTT
NA	TRBV6-5	TRBJ1-1	NA	CATASTGRGRAEAFF	TGTGCCACCGCTTCTACAGGGAGAGGAAGGGCTGAAGCTTTCTTT
NA	TRBV11-2	TRBJ1-3	NA	CASSLSGLRGTIYF	TGTGCCAGCAGCTTATCAGGGTTGCGGGGCACCATATATTTT
NA	TRBV5-1	TRBJ2-2	NA	CASSLDGGAVTGELFF	TGCGCCAGCAGCTTGGATGGGGGGGCGGTCACCGGGGAGCTGTTTTTT
NA	TRBV12-3/TRBV12-4	TRBJ1-5	NA	CASSLAARQPQHF	TGTGCCAGCAGTTTAGCAGCTAGGCAGCCCCAGCATTTT
NA	TRBV24-1	TRBJ1-2	NA	CATSDFSEDYGYTF	TGTGCCACCAGTGATTTCTCCGAGGACTATGGCTACACCTTC
NA	TRBV5-1	TRBJ2-1	NA	CASSVGLVNEQFF	TGCGCCAGCAGCGTGGGGCTGGTCAATGAGCAGTTCTTC
NA	TRBV6-1	TRBJ2-5	TRBD1	CASSEGQGLQETQYF	TGTGCCAGCAGTGAAGGACAGGGCCTACAAGAGACCCAGTACTTC
NA	TRBV5-6	TRBJ1-1	TRBD1	CASSLGQGEAAFF	TGTGCCAGCAGCTTAGGGCAGGGGGAGGCGGCTTTCTTT
once	TRBV30	TRBJ2-3	TRBD1	CAWDRGIGTDTQYF	TGTGCCTGGGACAGGGGCATAGGCACAGATACGCAGTATTTT
NA	TRBV3-1/TRBV3-2	TRBJ1-3	TRBD1	CASSSRDRGSGNTIYF	TGTGCCAGCAGCTCCCGGGACAGGGGTTCTGGAAACACCATATATTTT
NA	TRBV4-2	TRBJ2-7	NA	CASSQESQTYEQYF	TGTGCCAGCAGCCAAGAATCGCAGACCTACGAGCAGTACTTC
NA	TRBV6-6	TRBJ1-2	TRBD1	CASSYGGQGAYYGYTF	TGTGCCAGCAGTTATGGTGGACAGGGGGCATACTATGGCTACACCTTC
NA	TRBV12-3/TRBV12-4	TRBJ1-5	NA	CASRQSNQPQHF	TGTGCCAGCAGGCAGAGCAATCAGCCCCAGCATTTT
once	TRBV18	TRBJ1-6	NA	CASSPTWGDNSPLHF	TGTGCCAGCTCACCGACGTGGGGGGATAATTCACCCCTCCACTTT
NA	TRBV4-1	TRBJ1-1	TRBD1	CASSQLGQRNTEAFF	TGCGCCAGCAGCCAACTGGGACAGCGGAACACTGAAGCTTTCTTT
NA	TRBV14	TRBJ1-1	NA	CASSESTGNTEAFF	TGTGCCAGCAGCGAATCGACAGGCAACACTGAAGCTTTCTTT
NA	TRBV27	TRBJ1-1	NA	CASSSTRETEAFF	TGTGCCAGCAGTTCCACGAGGGAAACTGAAGCTTTCTTT
NA	TRBV7-9	TRBJ2-7	TRBD1	CASSLRGTGRNEQYF	TGTGCCAGCAGCTTACGTGGGACAGGGCGAAACGAGCAGTACTTC
few	TRBV19	TRBJ1-1	NA	CASSIGLDSLNTEAFF	TGTGCCAGTAGTATAGGACTAGACAGCCTTAACACTGAAGCTTTCTTT
NA	TRBV5-5	TRBJ1-6	TRBD1	CASSLTPTGNNSPLHF	TGTGCCAGCAGCTTGACCCCGACAGGGAATAATTCACCCCTCCACTTT
once	TRBV28	TRBJ1-4	TRBD1	CASRPGQREKLFF	TGTGCCAGCAGGCCGGGACAGAGGGAAAAACTGTTTTTT
once	TRBV6-6	TRBJ2-3	NA	CASSYELTDTQYF	TGTGCCAGCAGTTACGAACTCACAGATACGCAGTATTTT
NA	TRBV6-6	TRBJ2-2	TRBD2	CASSPVIAGPGELFF	TGTGCCAGCAGCCCCGTAATAGCGGGACCCGGGGAGCTGTTTTTT
NA	TRBV7-2	TRBJ2-4	NA	CASSLGPGGVKSIQYF	TGTGCCAGCAGCTTAGGCCCCGGGGGAGTGAAAAGCATTCAGTACTTC
NA	TRBV19	TRBJ1-2	TRBD1	CASRGLTGLHYGYTF	TGTGCCAGTAGAGGACTGACAGGGCTTCACTATGGCTACACCTTC
NA	TRBV10-1	TRBJ2-7	NA	CASSDGAPYEQYF	TGCGCCAGCAGTGATGGGGCCCCCTACGAGCAGTACTTC